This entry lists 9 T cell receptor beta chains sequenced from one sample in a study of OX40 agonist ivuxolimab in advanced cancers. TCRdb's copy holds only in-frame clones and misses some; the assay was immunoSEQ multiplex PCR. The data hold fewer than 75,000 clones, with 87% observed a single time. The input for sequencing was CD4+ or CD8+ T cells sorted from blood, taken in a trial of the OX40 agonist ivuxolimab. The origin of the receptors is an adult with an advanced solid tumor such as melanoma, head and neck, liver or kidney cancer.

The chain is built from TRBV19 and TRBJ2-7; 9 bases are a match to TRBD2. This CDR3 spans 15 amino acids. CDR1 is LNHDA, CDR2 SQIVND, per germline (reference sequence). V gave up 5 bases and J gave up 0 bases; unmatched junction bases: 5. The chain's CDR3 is CASSRGGRASYEQYF. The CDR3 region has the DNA TGTGCCAGTAGTCGGGGCGGGAGGGCCTCCTACGAGCAGTACTTC.

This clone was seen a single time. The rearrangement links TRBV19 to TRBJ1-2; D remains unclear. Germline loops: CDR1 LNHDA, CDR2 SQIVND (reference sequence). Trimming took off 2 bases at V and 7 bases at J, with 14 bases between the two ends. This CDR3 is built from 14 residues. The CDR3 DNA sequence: TGTGCCAGTAGTATAAACCCGTATGTATCTGGCTACACCTTC. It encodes CASSINPYVSGYTF. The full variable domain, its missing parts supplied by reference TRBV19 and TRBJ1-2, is DGGITQSPKYLFRKEGQNVTLSCEQNLNHDAMYWYRQDPGQGLRLIYYSQIVNDFQKGDIAEGYSVSREKKESFPLTVTSAQKNPTAFYLCASSINPYVSGYTFGSGTRLTVV.

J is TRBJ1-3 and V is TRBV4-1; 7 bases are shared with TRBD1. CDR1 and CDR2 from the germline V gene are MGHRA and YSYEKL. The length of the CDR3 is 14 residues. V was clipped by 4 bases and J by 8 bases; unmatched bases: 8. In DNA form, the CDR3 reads TGCGCCAGCAGCCGCATGACAGGGACCGACACCATATATTTT. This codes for CASSRMTGTDTIYF.

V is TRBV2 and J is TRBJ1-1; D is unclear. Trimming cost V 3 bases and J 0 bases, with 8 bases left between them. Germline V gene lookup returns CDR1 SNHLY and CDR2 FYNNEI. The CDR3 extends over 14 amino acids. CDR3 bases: TGTGCCAGCAGTGATGGGGTTTTGAACACTGAAGCTTTCTTT. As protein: CASSDGVLNTEAFF.

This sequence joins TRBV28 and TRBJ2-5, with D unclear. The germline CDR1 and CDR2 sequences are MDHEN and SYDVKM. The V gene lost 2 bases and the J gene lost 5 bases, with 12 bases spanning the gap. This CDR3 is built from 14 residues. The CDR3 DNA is TGTGCCAGCAGTTTAAGAGGTTTTCGGGAGACCCAGTACTTC. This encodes CASSLRGFRETQYF. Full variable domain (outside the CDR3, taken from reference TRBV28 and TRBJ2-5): DVKVTQSSRYLVKRTGEKVFLECVQDMDHENMFWYRQDPGLGLRLIYFSYDVKMKEKGDIPEGYSVSREKKERFSLILESASTNQTSMYLCASSLRGFRETQYFGPGTRLLVL.

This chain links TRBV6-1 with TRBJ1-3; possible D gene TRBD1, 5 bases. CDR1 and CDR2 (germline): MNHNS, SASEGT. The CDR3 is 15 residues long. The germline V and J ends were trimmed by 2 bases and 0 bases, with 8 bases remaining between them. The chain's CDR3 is CASSERGRSGNTIYF. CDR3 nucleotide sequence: TGTGCCAGCAGTGAACGGGGACGCTCTGGAAACACCATATATTTT.

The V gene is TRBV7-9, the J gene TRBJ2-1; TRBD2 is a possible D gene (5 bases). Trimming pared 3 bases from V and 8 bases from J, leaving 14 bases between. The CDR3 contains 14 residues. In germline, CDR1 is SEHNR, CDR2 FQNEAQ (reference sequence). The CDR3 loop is CASSFGGGGDEQFF. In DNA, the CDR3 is TGTGCCAGCAGCTTCGGAGGAGGCGGCGATGAGCAGTTCTTC.

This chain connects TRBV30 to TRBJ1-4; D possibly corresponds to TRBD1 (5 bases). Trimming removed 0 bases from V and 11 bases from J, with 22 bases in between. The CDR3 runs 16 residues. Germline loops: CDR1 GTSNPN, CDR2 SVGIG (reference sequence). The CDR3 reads CAWSVNTARGLGKLFF. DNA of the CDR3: TGTGCCTGGAGTGTGAATACCGCGCGGGGACTCGGGAAACTGTTTTTT.

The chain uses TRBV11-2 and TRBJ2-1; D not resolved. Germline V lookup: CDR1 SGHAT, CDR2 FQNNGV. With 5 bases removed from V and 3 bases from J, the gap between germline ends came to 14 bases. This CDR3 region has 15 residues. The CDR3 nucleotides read TGTGCCAGCAGCCCCACAAGGTTTGGCTACAATGAGCAGTTCTTC. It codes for CASSPTRFGYNEQFF. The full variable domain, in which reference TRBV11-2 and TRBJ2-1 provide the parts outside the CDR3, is EAGVAQSPRYKIIEKRQSVAFWCNPISGHATLYWYQQILGQGPKLLIQFQNNGVVDDSQLPKDRFSAERLKGVDSTLKIQPAKLEDSAVYLCASSPTRFGYNEQFFGPGTRLTVL.